This TCR beta chain was documented in a study of early T cells in non-severe SARS-CoV-2 infection. Study context: Chains from this unsorted whole-blood bulk RNA could not be paired.

In this sample, this clonotype turned up many times. TCRdb itself ran the 5' RACE reads through MiXCR, one entry per CDR3 protein. The sample has around 58,000 distinct CDR3 sequences, about 7.6% seen once. Per germline, CDR1 DFQATT and CDR2 SNEGSKA (reference sequence). The V and J ends lost 5 bases and 3 bases, in that order; junction bases with no gene match: 8. CDR3 length equals 15 residues. The source of this sequence is an adult who was a healthcare worker with PCR-confirmed SARS-CoV-2 infection or an uninfected control (not recorded which). V gene TRBV20-1 combines with J gene TRBJ2-7; 12 bases agree with TRBD2. Sample: whole blood, taken at baseline. CDR3 DNA: TGCAGTGCTCGGGCTAGCGGGAGGGTAGGCTACGAGCAGTACTTC. Its protein is CSARASGRVGYEQYF.